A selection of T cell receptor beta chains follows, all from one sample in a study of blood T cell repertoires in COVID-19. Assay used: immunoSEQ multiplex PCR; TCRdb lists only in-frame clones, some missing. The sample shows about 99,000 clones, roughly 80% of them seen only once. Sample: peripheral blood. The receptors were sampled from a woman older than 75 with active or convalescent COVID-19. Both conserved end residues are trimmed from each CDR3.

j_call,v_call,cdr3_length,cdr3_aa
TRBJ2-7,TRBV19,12,ASSPTSSGGLQY
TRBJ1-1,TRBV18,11,ASSQAGSTEAF
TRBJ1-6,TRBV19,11,ASSIPTVSPLH
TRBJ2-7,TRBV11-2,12,ASRLRGRNYEQY
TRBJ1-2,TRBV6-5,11,ASGLTGSYGYT
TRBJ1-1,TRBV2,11,ASIMETNTEAF
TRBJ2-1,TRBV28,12,ASRRGSGHDEQF
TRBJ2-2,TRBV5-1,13,ASSVGLAGTGELF
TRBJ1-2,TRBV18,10,ASSQGDGGYT
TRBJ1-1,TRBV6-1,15,ASSGFSSGQGATEAF
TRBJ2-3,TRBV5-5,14,ASSLNRGQRTDTQY
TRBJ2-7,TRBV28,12,ASSFVTGTYEQY
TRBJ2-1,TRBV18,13,ASSPPRLAYNEQF
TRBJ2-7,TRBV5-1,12,ASSDPGQAREQY
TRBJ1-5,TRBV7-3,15,ASIPFLGDRGYQPQH
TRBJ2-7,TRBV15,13,ATSRDRFARGEQY
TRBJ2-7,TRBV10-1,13,ASSDWWDRTYEQY
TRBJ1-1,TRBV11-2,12,ASSLVRSTPEAF
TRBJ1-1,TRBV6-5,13,ASRGSDDKRAEAF
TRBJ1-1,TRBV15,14,ATSRDYGESDTEAF
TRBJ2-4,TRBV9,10,ASSTSGNIQY
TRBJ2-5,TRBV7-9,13,ASTPGWGDQETQY
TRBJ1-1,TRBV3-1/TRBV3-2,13,ASSQPGGGNTEAF
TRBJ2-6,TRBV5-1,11,ASRSSGANVLT
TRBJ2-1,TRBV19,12,ASSIGQVYNEQF
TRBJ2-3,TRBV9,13,ASSPQGLGTDTQY
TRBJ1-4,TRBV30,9,AWSPTRELF
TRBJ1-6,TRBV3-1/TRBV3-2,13,ASSRIQGVHSPLH
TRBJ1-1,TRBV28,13,ASSLDFGFSTEAF
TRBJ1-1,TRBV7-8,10,ASSPAQGGAF
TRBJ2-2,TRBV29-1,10,SVRGGTGELF
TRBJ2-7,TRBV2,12,ASSVRTGSYEQY
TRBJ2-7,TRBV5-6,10,ASSSHRDRED
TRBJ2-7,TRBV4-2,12,ASSQVDYSYEQY
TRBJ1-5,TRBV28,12,ASSLGTGYQPQH
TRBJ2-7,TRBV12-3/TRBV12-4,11,ASSRAGWYEQY
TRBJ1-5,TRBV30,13,AWSGRDRGNQPQH
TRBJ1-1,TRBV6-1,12,ASSDWGGSTEAF
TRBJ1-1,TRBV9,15,ASSVESRVPMNTEAF
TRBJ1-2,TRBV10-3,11,AVWAPPEDGYT
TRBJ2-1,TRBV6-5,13,ASRRSGSSYNEQF
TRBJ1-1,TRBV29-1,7,SVERGIA
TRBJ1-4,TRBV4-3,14,ASSQERGYGGEKLF
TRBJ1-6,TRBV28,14,ASSLGTGVRISPLH
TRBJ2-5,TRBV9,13,ASSVPGQGVETQY